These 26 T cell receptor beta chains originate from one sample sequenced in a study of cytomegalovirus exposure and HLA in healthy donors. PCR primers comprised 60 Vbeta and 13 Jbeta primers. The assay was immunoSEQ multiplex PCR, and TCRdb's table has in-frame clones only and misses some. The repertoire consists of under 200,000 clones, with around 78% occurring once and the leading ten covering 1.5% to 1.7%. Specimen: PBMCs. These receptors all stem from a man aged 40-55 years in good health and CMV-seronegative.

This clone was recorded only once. The CDR3 nucleotides read TGTGCCATCAGTGGACATCAGGGGCCCTACGAGCAGTACGTC. Its protein product is CAISGHQGPYEQYV. The rearrangement uses TRBV10-3 and TRBJ2-7, with a possible D match to TRBD1 (6 bases). The CDR3 is made up of 14 amino acids. V gave up 4 bases and J gave up 2 bases, with 12 bases separating them. Germline assignment: CDR1 ENHRY and CDR2 SYGVKD.

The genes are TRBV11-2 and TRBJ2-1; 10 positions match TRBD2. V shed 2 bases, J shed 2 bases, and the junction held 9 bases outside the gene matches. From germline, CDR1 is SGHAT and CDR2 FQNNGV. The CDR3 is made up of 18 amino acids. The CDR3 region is CASSLTLAGEGPYNEQFF. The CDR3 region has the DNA TGTGCCAGCAGCTTAACGCTAGCGGGAGAGGGCCCCTACAATGAGCAGTTCTTC.

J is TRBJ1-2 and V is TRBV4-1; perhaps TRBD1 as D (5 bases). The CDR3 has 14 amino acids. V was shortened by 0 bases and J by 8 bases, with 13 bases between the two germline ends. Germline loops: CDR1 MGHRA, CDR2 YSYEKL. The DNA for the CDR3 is TGCGCCAGCAGCCAAGATCGGCGGTCAGGGGGCTACACCTTC. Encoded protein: CASSQDRRSGGYTF.

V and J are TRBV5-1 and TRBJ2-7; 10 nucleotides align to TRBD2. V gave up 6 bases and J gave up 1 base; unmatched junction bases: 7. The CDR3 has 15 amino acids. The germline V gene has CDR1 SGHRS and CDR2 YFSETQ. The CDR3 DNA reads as TGCGCCAGCAAAGCCCGACTAGCGGGTTCCTACGAGCAGTACGTC. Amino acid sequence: CASKARLAGSYEQYV.

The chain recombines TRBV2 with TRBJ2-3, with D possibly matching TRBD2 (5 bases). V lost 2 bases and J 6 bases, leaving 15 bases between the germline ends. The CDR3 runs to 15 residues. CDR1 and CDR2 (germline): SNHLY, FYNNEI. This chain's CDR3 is CASSETRGWRDTQYF. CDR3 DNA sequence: TGTGCCAGCAGTGAAACCCGGGGATGGAGGGATACGCAGTATTTT.

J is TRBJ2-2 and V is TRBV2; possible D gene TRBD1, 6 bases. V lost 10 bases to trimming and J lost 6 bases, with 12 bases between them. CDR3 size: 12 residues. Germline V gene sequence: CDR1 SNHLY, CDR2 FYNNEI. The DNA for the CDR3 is TGTGCCACCACAGGGTCCGCCGGGGAGCTGTTTTTT. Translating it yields CATTGSAGELFF.

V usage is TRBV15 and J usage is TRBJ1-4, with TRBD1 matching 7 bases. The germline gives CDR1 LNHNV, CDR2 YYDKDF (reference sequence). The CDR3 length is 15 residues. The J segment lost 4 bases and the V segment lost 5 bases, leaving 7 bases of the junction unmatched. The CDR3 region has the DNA TGTGCCACCAGCGGCTGGACAGGACATAATGAAAAACTGTTTTTT. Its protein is CATSGWTGHNEKLFF.

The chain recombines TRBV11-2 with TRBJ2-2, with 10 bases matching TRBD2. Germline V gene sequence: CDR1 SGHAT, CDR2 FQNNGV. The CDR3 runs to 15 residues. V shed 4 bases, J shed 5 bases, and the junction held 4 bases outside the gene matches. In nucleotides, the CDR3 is TGTGCCAGCAGCTCATTAGCGGGGGGTACCGGGGAGCTGTTTTTT. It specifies CASSSLAGGTGELFF.

CDR3 sequence (DNA): TGTGCCAGCTCACCAAGGATGGAGGATACGCAGTATTTT. The encoded protein is CASSPRMEDTQYF. The chain employs TRBV18 and TRBJ2-3; no definite D call. Germline CDR1 KGHSH, CDR2 LQKENI. The CDR3 is 13 residues long. The V gene lost 2 bases and the J gene lost 6 bases, with 9 bases spanning the gap. The full variable domain, its missing parts supplied by reference TRBV18 and TRBJ2-3, is NAGVMQNPRHLVRRRGQEARLRCSPMKGHSHVYWYRQLPEEGLKFMVYLQKENIIDESGMPKERFSAEFPKEGPSILRIQQVVRGDSAAYFCASSPRMEDTQYFGPGTRLTVL.

As DNA, the CDR3 is TGTGCCAGCACTCAGGGGCCCACGTACGAGCAGTACTTC. Translation: CASTQGPTYEQYF. The rearrangement links TRBV27 to TRBJ2-7, with TRBD1 as a possible D gene (6 bases). Germline V gene sequence: CDR1 MNHEY, CDR2 SMNVEV (reference sequence). The CDR3 consists of 13 residues. V was trimmed by 7 bases and J by 4 bases, leaving 14 bases between them.

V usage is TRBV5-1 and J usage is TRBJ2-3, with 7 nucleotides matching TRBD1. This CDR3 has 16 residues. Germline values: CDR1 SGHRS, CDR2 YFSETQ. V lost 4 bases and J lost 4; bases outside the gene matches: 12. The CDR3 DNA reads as TGCGCCAGCAGCACGGGGACAGTCAAAGACTCAGATACGCAGTATTTT. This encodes CASSTGTVKDSDTQYF. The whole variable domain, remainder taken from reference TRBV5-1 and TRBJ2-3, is KAGVTQTPRYLIKTRGQQVTLSCSPISGHRSVSWYQQTPGQGLQFLFEYFSETQRNKGNFPGRFSGRQFSNSRSEMNVSTLELGDSALYLCASSTGTVKDSDTQYFGPGTRLTVL.

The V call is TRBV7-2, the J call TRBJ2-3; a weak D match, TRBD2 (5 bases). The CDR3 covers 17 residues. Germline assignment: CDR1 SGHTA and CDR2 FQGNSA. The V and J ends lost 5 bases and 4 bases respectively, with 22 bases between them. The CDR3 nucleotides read TGTGCCAGCAGCACTCGAGGAGGAGCGTTTGGGGCAGATACGCAGTATTTT. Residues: CASSTRGGAFGADTQYF.

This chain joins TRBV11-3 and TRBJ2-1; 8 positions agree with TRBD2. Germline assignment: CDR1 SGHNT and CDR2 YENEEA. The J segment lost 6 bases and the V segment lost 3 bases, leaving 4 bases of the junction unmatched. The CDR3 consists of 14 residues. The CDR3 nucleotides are TGTGCCAGCAGCTTGGGGACTAGTACCAATGAGCAGTTCTTC. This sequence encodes CASSLGTSTNEQFF.

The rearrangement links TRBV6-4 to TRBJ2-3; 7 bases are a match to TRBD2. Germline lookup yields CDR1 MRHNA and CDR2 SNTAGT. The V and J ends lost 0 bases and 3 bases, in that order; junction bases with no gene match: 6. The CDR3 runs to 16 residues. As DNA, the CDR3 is TGTGCCAGCAGTGACTCGAGCGGGATAGATACAGATACGCAGTATTTT. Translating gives CASSDSSGIDTDTQYF.

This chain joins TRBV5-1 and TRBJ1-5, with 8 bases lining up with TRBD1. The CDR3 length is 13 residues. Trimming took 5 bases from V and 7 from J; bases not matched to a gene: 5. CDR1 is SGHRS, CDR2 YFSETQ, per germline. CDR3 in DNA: TGCGCCAGCAGGGACAGGGTCGGGCAGCCCCAGCATTTT. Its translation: CASRDRVGQPQHF. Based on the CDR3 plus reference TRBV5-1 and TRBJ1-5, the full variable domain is KAGVTQTPRYLIKTRGQQVTLSCSPISGHRSVSWYQQTPGQGLQFLFEYFSETQRNKGNFPGRFSGRQFSNSRSEMNVSTLELGDSALYLCASRDRVGQPQHFGDGTRLSIL.

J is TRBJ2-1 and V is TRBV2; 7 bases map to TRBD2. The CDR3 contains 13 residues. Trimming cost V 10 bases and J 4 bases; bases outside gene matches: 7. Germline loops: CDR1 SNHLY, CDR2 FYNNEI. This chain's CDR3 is CATTGLPYNEQFF. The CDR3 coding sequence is TGTGCCACCACGGGACTACCTTACAATGAGCAGTTCTTC.

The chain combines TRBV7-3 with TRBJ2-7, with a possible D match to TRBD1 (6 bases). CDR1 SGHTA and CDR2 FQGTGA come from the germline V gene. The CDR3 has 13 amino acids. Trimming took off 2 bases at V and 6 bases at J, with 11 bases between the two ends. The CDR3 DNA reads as TGTGCCAGCAGCTTATTAGGGGGTTCCGAGCAGTACGTC. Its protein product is CASSLLGGSEQYV.

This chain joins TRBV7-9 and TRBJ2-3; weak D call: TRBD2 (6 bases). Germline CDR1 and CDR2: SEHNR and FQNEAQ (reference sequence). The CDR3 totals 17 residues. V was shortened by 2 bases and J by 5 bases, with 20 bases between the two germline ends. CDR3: CASSLSQASGPGDTQYF. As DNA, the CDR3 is TGTGCCAGCAGCTTATCTCAGGCCAGCGGGCCGGGAGATACGCAGTATTTT.

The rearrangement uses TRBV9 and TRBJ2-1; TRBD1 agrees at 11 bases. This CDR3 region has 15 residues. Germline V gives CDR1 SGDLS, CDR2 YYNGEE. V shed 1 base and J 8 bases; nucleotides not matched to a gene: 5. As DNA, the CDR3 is TGTGCCAGCAGCGTATCCGGGACAGGGGGATATGAGCAGTTCTTC. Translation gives CASSVSGTGGYEQFF.

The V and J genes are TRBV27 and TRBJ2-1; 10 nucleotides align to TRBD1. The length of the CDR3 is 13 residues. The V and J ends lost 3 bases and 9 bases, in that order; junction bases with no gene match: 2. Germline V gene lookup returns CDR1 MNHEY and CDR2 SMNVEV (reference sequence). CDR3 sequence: CASSLTGGPEQFF. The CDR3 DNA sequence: TGTGCCAGCAGTTTGACAGGGGGCCCTGAGCAGTTCTTC.

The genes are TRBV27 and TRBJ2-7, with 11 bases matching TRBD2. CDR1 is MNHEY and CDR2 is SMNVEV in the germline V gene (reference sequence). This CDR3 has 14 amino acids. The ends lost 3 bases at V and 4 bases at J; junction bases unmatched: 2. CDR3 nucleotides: TGTGCCAGCAGTTTCCGACTAGCGGGATACGAGCAGTACTTC. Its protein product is CASSFRLAGYEQYF.

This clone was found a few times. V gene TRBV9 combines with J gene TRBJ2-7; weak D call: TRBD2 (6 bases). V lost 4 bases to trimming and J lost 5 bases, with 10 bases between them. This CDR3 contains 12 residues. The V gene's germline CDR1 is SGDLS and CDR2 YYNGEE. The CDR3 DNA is TGTGCCAGCAGCATGGGGGGAAACGAGCAGTACTTC. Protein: CASSMGGNEQYF.

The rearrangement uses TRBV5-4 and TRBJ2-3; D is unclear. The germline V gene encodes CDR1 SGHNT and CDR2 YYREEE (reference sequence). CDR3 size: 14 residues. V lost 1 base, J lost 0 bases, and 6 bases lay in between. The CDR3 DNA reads TGTGCCAGCAGCTTGCCTCAGAGCACAGATACGCAGTATTTT. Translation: CASSLPQSTDTQYF.

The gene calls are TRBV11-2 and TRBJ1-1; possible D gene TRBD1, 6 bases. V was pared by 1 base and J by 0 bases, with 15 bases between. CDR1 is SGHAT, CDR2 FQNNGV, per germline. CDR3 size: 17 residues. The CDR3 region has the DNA TGTGCCAGCAGCTTAGTTGGGGGCCGGCTCATGAACACTGAAGCTTTCTTT. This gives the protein CASSLVGGRLMNTEAFF.

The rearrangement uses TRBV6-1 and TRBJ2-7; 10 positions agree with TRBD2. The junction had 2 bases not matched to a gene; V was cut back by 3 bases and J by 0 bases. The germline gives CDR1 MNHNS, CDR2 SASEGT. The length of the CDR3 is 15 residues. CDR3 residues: CASSDPSGSSYEQYF. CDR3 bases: TGTGCCAGCAGTGATCCTAGCGGGAGCTCCTACGAGCAGTACTTC.

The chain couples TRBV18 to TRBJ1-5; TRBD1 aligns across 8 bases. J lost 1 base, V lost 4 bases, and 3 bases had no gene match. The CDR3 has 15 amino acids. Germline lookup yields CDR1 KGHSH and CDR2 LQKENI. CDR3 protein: CASSQTGESNQPQHF. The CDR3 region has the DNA TGTGCCAGCTCACAGACAGGGGAAAGCAATCAGCCCCAGCATTTT.